Shown below are 17 T cell receptor beta chains from a single sample sequenced in a study of T-cell memory formation after mild COVID-19. Each CDR3 protein gets one entry after TCRdb re-called the 5' RACE reads with MiXCR. The sample includes approximately 82,000 distinct CDR3 sequences, about 13% seen only once; the top ten take 40% to 45%. The sequenced sample was PBMCs or a T cell subset sorted from them (not recorded which). These TCRs come from a man in his late teens or twenties who had mild COVID-19 (a few samples of this study predate the infection). Cell type and time point are not known.

V is TRBV6-5 and J is TRBJ1-5; no definite D call. The CDR3 is 13 amino acids. Germline V gene data show CDR1 as MNHEY and CDR2 as SVGAGI. V lost 8 bases and J 4 bases, leaving 12 bases between the germline ends. The DNA of the CDR3 is TGTGCCAGCTCCGGCAGTGAGAATCAGCCCCAGCATTTT. Amino acids: CASSGSENQPQHF.

This chain connects TRBV11-2 to TRBJ2-5, with TRBD1 as a possible D gene (6 bases). CDR1 is SGHAT and CDR2 is FQNNGV in the germline V gene. V lost 1 base and J lost 4, with 10 bases in between. This CDR3 has 14 amino acids. The DNA for the CDR3 is TGTGCCAGCAGCTTAGTAGGGGGAGTAGAGACCCAGTACTTC. Translated, it gives CASSLVGGVETQYF.

This chain links TRBV4-3 with TRBJ2-7; D is tentatively TRBD1 or TRBD2 (5 bases each). Germline CDR1 LGHNA, CDR2 YSLEER. This CDR3 comprises 15 residues. Trimming shortened V by 5 bases and J by 5 bases, and 19 bases separated the two germline ends. CDR3 bases: TGCGCCAGCAGCTTTGGGACGGACGTCCGGAACGAGCAGTACTTC. It codes for CASSFGTDVRNEQYF.

This clonotype was detected a few times. The genes are TRBV9 and TRBJ1-6; D is perhaps TRBD1 (5 bases). V lost 2 bases and J 7 bases, leaving 13 bases between the germline ends. CDR3 length: 15 amino acids. Germline V lookup: CDR1 SGDLS, CDR2 YYNGEE. CDR3 in DNA: TGTGCCAGCAGCGTTGGGACCCTGGGGAATTCACCCCTCCACTTT. Translation gives CASSVGTLGNSPLHF.

This clonotype was observed a few times. In DNA, the CDR3 is TGTGCCAGCATTAGCGAGAGCTACGAGCAGTACTTC. As protein: CASISESYEQYF. This chain joins TRBV27 and TRBJ2-7; D is possibly TRBD2 (5 bases). Trimming took 7 bases from V and 3 from J, leaving 10 bases between them. This CDR3 is built from 12 residues. Germline assignment: CDR1 MNHEY and CDR2 SMNVEV (reference sequence).

This clonotype showed up just a few times. In DNA, the CDR3 is TGCGCCAGCAGGGGATCCTCCGGGCTAAATGAAAAACTGTTTTTT. Encoded protein: CASRGSSGLNEKLFF. The chain carries TRBV5-1 and TRBJ1-4; D remains ambiguous. The V gene's germline CDR1 is SGHRS and CDR2 YFSETQ. This CDR3 has 15 amino acids. The V end lost 5 bases, the J end lost 5 bases, and 16 bases lay between the germline ends.

The sample holds a few counts of this clonotype. V and J are TRBV10-3 and TRBJ2-2; tentative D call: TRBD2 (5 bases). The CDR3 contains 14 residues. Germline V lookup: CDR1 ENHRY, CDR2 SYGVKD. CDR3 sequence (DNA): TGTGCTCAATCGGCGGGTTCAGGCACCGGGGAGCTGTTTTTT. It yields the protein CAQSAGSGTGELFF.

This clonotype was detected a few times. The J gene is TRBJ2-5, the V gene TRBV4-1, with 9 bases matching TRBD1. CDR3 length: 15 amino acids. V gave up 1 base and J gave up 7 bases; unmatched junction bases: 7. Germline assignment: CDR1 MGHRA and CDR2 YSYEKL. CDR3 region: CASSQGARGQGTQYF. The CDR3 region has the DNA TGCGCCAGCAGCCAAGGGGCGAGGGGACAGGGGACCCAGTACTTC.

The chain couples TRBV18 to TRBJ2-6, with D unresolved. The germline V and J ends were trimmed by 2 bases and 0 bases, with 5 bases remaining between them. The CDR3 spans 15 residues. Germline assignment: CDR1 KGHSH and CDR2 LQKENI. As DNA, the CDR3 is TGTGCCAGCTCACCAGCACCCTCTGGGGCCAACGTCCTGACTTTC. It is translated as CASSPAPSGANVLTF.

V and J are TRBV7-8 and TRBJ2-3; 9 nucleotides line up with TRBD2. CDR1 is SGHVS, CDR2 FQNEAQ, per germline. Losses at the gene ends were 4 bases for V and 0 bases for J; bases not matched to a gene: 5. This CDR3 contains 16 residues. CDR3 sequence: CASSSLAGPSTDTQYF. CDR3 nucleotides: TGTGCCAGCAGCTCCCTAGCGGGGCCTAGCACAGATACGCAGTATTTT.

This clonotype has ten or more counts. This sequence joins TRBV20-1 and TRBJ1-2, with 10 nucleotides matching TRBD1. Germline-derived CDR1 and CDR2 are DFQATT and SNEGSKA (reference sequence). After removal of 6 bases from V and 7 bases from J, the junction contained 8 bases not matched to a gene. This CDR3 contains 13 residues. The CDR3 sequence: CSAEGQGLGGYTF. The CDR3 DNA sequence: TGCAGTGCGGAGGGACAGGGGCTAGGTGGCTACACCTTC.

This clonotype appeared many times. The chain combines TRBV12-3 or TRBV12-4 with TRBJ2-1; possibly TRBD1 or TRBD2 for D (5 bases each). V was cut by 2 bases and J by 7 bases, with 9 bases left in between. The CDR3 covers 13 residues. The CDR3 sequence: CASSLTGPNEQFF. CDR3 nucleotide sequence: TGTGCCAGCAGTTTAACGGGGCCAAATGAGCAGTTCTTC.

V and J are TRBV6-2 or TRBV6-3 and TRBJ2-2, with D uncertain. Trimming removed 8 bases at V and 7 bases at J, with 17 bases between. The CDR3 extends over 14 amino acids. Germline CDR1 is MNHEY and CDR2 is SVGEGT. The CDR3 coding sequence is TGTGCCAGCGGATCCCCCCACCCAGGCGGGGAGCTGTTTTTT. Translating it yields CASGSPHPGGELFF.

V gene TRBV5-1 combines with J gene TRBJ2-3, with TRBD2 matching over 10 bases. Trimming cost V 4 bases and J 6 bases; bases outside gene matches: 11. This CDR3 has 16 amino acids. The V gene's germline CDR1 is SGHRS and CDR2 YFSETQ. The CDR3 is CASSVASGGRPDTQYF. In DNA, the CDR3 is TGCGCCAGCAGCGTGGCTAGCGGGGGCCGCCCTGATACGCAGTATTTT.

The chain recombines TRBV5-6 with TRBJ1-2; 8 bases fit TRBD1. V was pared by 4 bases and J by 2 bases, with 7 bases of the junction left unmatched. The CDR3 extends over 15 amino acids. The germline CDR1 and CDR2 sequences are SGHDT and YYEEEE. The CDR3 DNA reads as TGTGCCAGCAGCCGGCCGGGACAGGAAAACTATGGCTACACCTTC. Its translation: CASSRPGQENYGYTF. Filled out from reference TRBV5-6 and TRBJ1-2, the complete variable domain reads DAGVTQSPTHLIKTRGQQVTLRCSPKSGHDTVSWYQQALGQGPQFIFQYYEEEERQRGNFPDRFSGHQFPNYSSELNVNALLLGDSALYLCASSRPGQENYGYTFGSGTRLTVV.

Only one count was recorded for this clonotype. The V call is TRBV24-1, the J call TRBJ2-6; the D gene could be TRBD1 or TRBD2 (5 bases each). The CDR3 length is 18 residues. Trimming took off 3 bases at V and 0 bases at J, with 14 bases between the two ends. CDR1 and CDR2 (germline): KGHDR, SFDVKD. The CDR3 DNA follows: TGTGCCACCAGTGATCCGCCAGGGACGAGCTCTGGGGCCAACGTCCTGACTTTC. This gives the protein CATSDPPGTSSGANVLTF.

The chain employs TRBV4-1 and TRBJ2-5; 7 bases fit TRBD1. This CDR3 spans 14 amino acids. V dropped 3 bases and J dropped 2; count of bases not matched to a gene: 3. From germline, CDR1 is MGHRA and CDR2 YSYEKL. The CDR3 is CASSQTRGQETQYF. CDR3 coding DNA: TGCGCCAGCAGCCAGACCAGGGGGCAAGAGACCCAGTACTTC.